This T cell receptor (beta chain) is drawn from a study of blood T cell repertoires in COVID-19. This table comes from immunoSEQ multiplex PCR, and its TCRdb copy is limited to in-frame clones, with some not included. Here the sample spans fewer than 200,000 clones, about four fifths being singletons. Germline assignment: CDR1 LNHDA and CDR2 SQIVND (reference sequence). The V end lost 5 bases, the J end lost 1 base, and 8 bases lay between the germline ends. The CDR3 totals 13 residues. V and J are TRBV19 and TRBJ1-1; D unresolved. The sample taken for sequencing was PBMCs or T cells enriched from blood (not recorded which). The origin of this receptor is a woman aged 50 to 60 in a cohort exposed to, infected with or recovered from COVID-19 (not recorded which). The CDR3 DNA reads TGTGCCAGTAGTCCTTCAGGGAACACTGAAGCTTTCTTT. This codes for CASSPSGNTEAFF.